The entry below describes one TCR beta chain. The CDR3 spans 16 residues. Original processing notes: Using reference gene primer amplification, nucleated cell counts were estimated. The data were produced by immunoSEQ multiplex PCR, yet TCRdb's version contains in-frame clones alone and is incomplete. That table supplies the V and J calls and clone size; D and trimming were determined from the DNA. The top ten hold around 15% of the sample, which has 25,000 to 35,000 clones, over 70% seen once. The data stem from a study of blood T cell repertoires in COVID-19. Across the whole study: Researchers got acute and convalescent COVID-19 samples from the United States, Italy and Spain. In each case, the material was cDNA or gDNA derived from T cells, B-cell-depleted T cells, or PBMCs.

This clonotype was obtained from a man between 65 and 80 years old with active COVID-19. This chain joins TRBV21-1 and TRBJ1-2; no check of the table's D call, TRBD1, against the DNA was made. TRBV21-1 is recorded as a pseudogene. The material sequenced was peripheral blood. The CDR3 loop is CATKVGRGEKRDGYTF. The CDR3 DNA follows: TGTGCCACGAAGGTGGGCAGGGGGGAAAAAAGGGATGGCTACACCTTC.